Following are 29 T cell receptor beta chains from one sample sequenced in a study of tumor-infiltrating lymphocytes in primary liver carcinoma. The input was roughly 0.5 ug total RNA; TCR beta cDNA was made from it with a constant-region primer. Slightly modified ARM-PCR served as the procedure for the TCR beta libraries. These libraries came from three rounds of nested multiplex PCR. The first two PCR rounds, nine to ten cycles each, used TRBV1-TRBV30 forward primers and a C-beta reverse primer. TCRdb re-called the multiplex PCR reads through MiXCR, storing one row per CDR3 protein. Here the sample spans around 330,000 distinct CDR3 sequences, 65% being singletons. RNA isolated from unsorted whole blood supplied the blood RNA, with germline DNA also extracted. The sequenced sample was peripheral blood. The receptors originated from a man between 40 and 49 years old with primary liver carcinoma and hepatitis B virus infection.

Note on this clonotype: A clone one base away is much larger, so this may be a read error. CDR3 sequence reads: CAIRETGSSSYEQYF. The CDR3 DNA is TGTGCCATCAGGGAGACAGGGTCGAGCTCCTACGAGCAGTACTTC. The chain employs TRBV10-3 and TRBJ2-7, with 7 bases fitting TRBD1. The CDR3 sequence is 15 residues long. V trimming: 6 bases; J trimming: 0 bases; junction bases outside the gene matches: 8. Germline V gives CDR1 ENHRY, CDR2 SYGVKD.

On this clonotype itself: A much more abundant neighbour one base away suggests this may be a read error. The CDR3 here is CSVQVGTSSYGQYF. Here the CDR3 DNA reads TGCAGCGTTCAAGTCGGGACATCCTCCTACGGGCAGTACTTC. The rearrangement uses TRBV29-1 and TRBJ2-7; D possibly corresponds to TRBD1 (6 bases). The CDR3 contains 14 residues. The V gene's germline CDR1 is SQVTM and CDR2 ANQGSEA.

Note on this clonotype: This may come from a read error, since a much larger clone is one base off. The chain uses TRBV14 and TRBJ1-2; D is unresolved. Trimming removed 4 bases at V and 8 bases at J, with 14 bases between. Germline V lookup: CDR1 SGHDN, CDR2 FVKESK. There are 13 residues in the CDR3. The CDR3 region is CASSLERVGGYTF. As DNA, the CDR3 is TGTGCCAGCAGCCTCGAAAGGGTCGGAGGCTACACCTTC.

This clonotype was seen only once. Relative to the germline gene, one junction end is altered; a read error may explain this. The CDR3 is CVSSPARVGETQYF. The CDR3, as DNA: TGTGTCAGCAGCCCAGCACGGGTGGGGGAGACCCAGTACTTC. The V and J genes are TRBV5-4 and TRBJ2-5; no clear D gene. The CDR3 spans 14 residues. Germline values: CDR1 SGHNT, CDR2 YYREEE (reference sequence).

The J gene is TRBJ2-1, the V gene TRBV7-9, with 14 bases matching TRBD2. CDR1 SEHNR and CDR2 FQNEAQ come from the germline V gene (reference sequence). Trimming took 5 bases from V and 10 from J; bases not matched to a gene: 7. CDR3 length: 15 amino acids. DNA of the CDR3: TGTGCCAGCAGCCTAACGGGACTAGCGGGAGTAGAGCAGTTCTTC. Translated, it gives CASSLTGLAGVEQFF.

The chain carries TRBV4-1 and TRBJ2-7; D is perhaps TRBD2 (5 bases). Deletions cut 4 bases from V and 4 bases from J, with 17 bases between. The CDR3 sequence is 15 residues long. Germline loops: CDR1 MGHRA, CDR2 YSYEKL. The CDR3 DNA sequence: TGCGCCAGCAGCCCTGCGGCGGGCACGTCATACGAGCAGTACTTC. It encodes CASSPAAGTSYEQYF.

Comments on this clonotype: One junction end does not reproduce the germline sequence, and a read error may be involved. CDR3 coding DNA: TGTGTCAGCAGCTTGAGGGAGAGCGGCACAGATACGCAGTATTTT. Encoded protein: CVSSLRESGTDTQYF. The chain links TRBV11-2 to TRBJ2-3; TRBD2 might be the D (5 bases). CDR1 is SGHAT, CDR2 FQNNGV, per germline. The CDR3 totals 15 residues.

As for this clonotype: A junction end diverges from the germline sequence, so it may reflect a read error. The V and J genes are TRBV6-6 and TRBJ1-1; 9 bases are shared with TRBD1. Germline V gene lookup returns CDR1 MNHNY and CDR2 SVGAGI (reference sequence). This CDR3 is built from 14 residues. This CDR3 reads CVSNRGQENTEAFF. CDR3 nucleotide sequence: TGTGTCAGCAACAGGGGGCAGGAGAACACTGAAGCTTTCTTT.

As to this clonotype: This could be a read error, since a much larger clone is one nucleotide away. This chain connects TRBV29-1 to TRBJ2-2; 11 bases align to TRBD1. CDR1 SQVTM and CDR2 ANQGSEA come from the germline V gene. V shed 7 bases and J 7 bases; nucleotides not matched to a gene: 11. The CDR3 extends over 15 amino acids. CDR3 coding DNA: TGCAGCGCTTCCCATGGGACAGGGGGGATCGGGGAGCTGTTTTTT. This sequence encodes CSASHGTGGIGELFF.

About this clonotype: A much larger clone differs by one base, so this may be a read error. The CDR3 is CASGGLGLQYEQYF. CDR3 nucleotides: TGTGCCAGCGGGGGACTGGGACTTCAGTACGAGCAGTACTTC. The J gene is TRBJ2-7, the V gene TRBV6-1; TRBD2 is a possible D gene (6 bases). The germline CDR1 and CDR2 sequences are MNHNS and SASEGT. CDR3 length equals 14 residues. Trimming took off 8 bases at V and 4 bases at J, with 18 bases between the two ends.

On this clonotype itself: A much larger clone is a single base away; this may be a read error. J is TRBJ2-3 and V is TRBV4-1, with TRBD1 matching over 7 bases. The germline V gene encodes CDR1 MGHRA and CDR2 YSYEKL. The CDR3 length is 15 residues. CDR3 nucleotide sequence: TGCACCAGCAGCCACCCCGGGACAGCCACAGATACGCAGTATTTT. It encodes CTSSHPGTATDTQYF.

A word on this clonotype: A junction end diverges from the germline sequence, so it may reflect a read error. In DNA, the CDR3 is TGTGCCAGCCGTACTGCCAGCGGGCAAACCTACGAGCCGTACTTC. This gives the protein CASRTASGQTYEPYF. The chain couples TRBV28 to TRBJ2-7; perhaps TRBD2 as D (6 bases). Germline CDR1 reads MDHEN; CDR2 reads SYDVKM. The length of the CDR3 is 15 residues.

Details on this clonotype: Just one base apart from a much larger clone, this may be a read error. V usage is TRBV5-4 and J usage is TRBJ2-1; D uncertain. Germline assignment: CDR1 SGHNT and CDR2 YYREEE (reference sequence). The CDR3 covers 15 residues. The CDR3: CASSSGPSSYSEQFF. The CDR3 DNA is TGTGCCAGCAGCTCGGGTCCCAGCTCCTACAGTGAGCAGTTCTTC.

This clonotype occurred a few times. The chain recombines TRBV9 with TRBJ2-1; either TRBD1 or TRBD2 may supply D (5 bases each). CDR3 length: 16 residues. V was cut by 4 bases and J by 0 bases, with 14 bases left in between. Per the germline V gene, CDR1 is SGDLS and CDR2 is YYNGEE. The CDR3 loop reads CASSSLAGSSYNEQFF. The DNA of the CDR3 is TGTGCCAGCAGCTCCCTAGCAGGGAGCTCCTACAATGAGCAGTTCTTC.

Turning to this clonotype: Being one base from a much bigger clone, this may be a read error. The CDR3 spells CAISSGSRVEQYF. For the CDR3, the DNA is TGTGCCATCAGTTCCGGGAGTCGGGTCGAGCAGTACTTC. The rearrangement uses TRBV6-5 and TRBJ2-7; D is perhaps TRBD2 (6 bases). CDR1 and CDR2 from the germline V gene are MNHEY and SVGAGI. The CDR3 sequence is 13 residues long.

Turning to this clonotype: This sequence may be a read error, since a much larger clone differs from it by one base. This chain joins TRBV14 and TRBJ2-2; maybe TRBD2 (7 bases). CDR1 SGHDN and CDR2 FVKESK come from the germline V gene. The length of the CDR3 is 16 residues. CDR3 in amino acids: CASSREAGAYGGELLF. CDR3 in DNA: TGTGCCAGCAGCCGAGAGGCGGGGGCCTATGGCGGGGAGCTGCTTTTT.

About this clonotype itself: A read error is possible here, since a much larger clone lies one base away. For the CDR3, the DNA is TGTGCCAGCCGTGACACAGGGTTGGGAAACACCACATATTTT. As protein: CASRDTGLGNTTYF. The chain joins TRBV6-6 to TRBJ1-3, with a tentative D call TRBD1 (6 bases). The germline V gene has CDR1 MNHNY and CDR2 SVGAGI (reference sequence). The CDR3 consists of 14 residues.

This rearrangement joins TRBV11-2 to TRBJ2-3, with 9 nucleotides matching TRBD2. V gave up 5 bases and J gave up 1 base; unmatched junction bases: 7. The CDR3 consists of 16 residues. Looked up from germline, CDR1 is SGHAT and CDR2 is FQNNGV. The CDR3 reads CASSLIIAGGTDTQYF. CDR3 nucleotide sequence: TGTGCCAGCAGCCTGATCATAGCGGGAGGCACAGATACGCAGTATTTT. Variable domain in full (rest from reference TRBV11-2 and TRBJ2-3): EAGVAQSPRYKIIEKRQSVAFWCNPISGHATLYWYQQILGQGPKLLIQFQNNGVVDDSQLPKDRFSAERLKGVDSTLKIQPAKLEDSAVYLCASSLIIAGGTDTQYFGPGTRLTVL.

Regarding this clonotype: This clone may be a read error of a much larger clone one base away. The gene calls are TRBV29-1 and TRBJ2-7; D might be TRBD1 (6 bases). Germline CDR1 reads SQVTM; CDR2 reads ANQGSEA. This CDR3 contains 13 residues. The CDR3 region is CSVEPTGSFEQYF. The CDR3, as DNA: TGCAGCGTTGAACCGACAGGATCCTTCGAGCAGTACTTC.

Regarding this clonotype: A junction boundary mismatches the germline segment, possibly from a read error. This chain joins TRBV11-1 and TRBJ2-1; 8 nucleotides agree with TRBD2. This CDR3 is built from 15 residues. Looked up from germline, CDR1 is SGHAT and CDR2 is FQDESV (reference sequence). The CDR3 DNA sequence: TGCGCCAGCAGCGACACGGGAGGGCCTTACAATGAACAGTTCTTC. It yields the protein CASSDTGGPYNEQFF.

At least ten counts were recorded for this clonotype. The chain links TRBV6-5 to TRBJ2-5; D may be TRBD1 (6 bases). The length of the CDR3 is 15 residues. Germline V CDR1 and CDR2: MNHEY, SVGAGI. V was cut by 5 bases and J by 5 bases, with 18 bases left in between. This CDR3 reads CASSSHREARETQYF. The CDR3 DNA sequence: TGTGCCAGCAGTAGCCACAGGGAAGCACGGGAGACCCAGTACTTC.

The chain combines TRBV20-1 with TRBJ2-7; maybe TRBD1 (5 bases). The V end lost 6 bases, the J end lost 2 bases, and 14 bases lay between the germline ends. Germline CDR1 reads DFQATT; CDR2 reads SNEGSKA (reference sequence). This CDR3 contains 13 residues. The CDR3 region has the DNA TGCAGTGCCCCTCGGCAGGGTGCCTACGAGCAGTACTTC. Protein: CSAPRQGAYEQYF.

About this clonotype itself: A much larger clone lies a single base off, so this may be a read error. CDR3 nucleotides: TGTGGCAGCAGTTCCCCTGGGGAGACCCAGTACTTC. This gives the protein CGSSSPGETQYF. The J gene is TRBJ2-5, the V gene TRBV6-5, with D hard to call. Germline lookup yields CDR1 MNHEY and CDR2 SVGAGI. The CDR3 loop spans 12 amino acids.

In regard to this clonotype: The junction does not match germline at one end; this may be a read error. This sequence joins TRBV30 and TRBJ1-5, with 7 bases that match TRBD1. The germline V gene has CDR1 GTSNPN and CDR2 SVGIG (reference sequence). The CDR3 is 13 residues long. The CDR3 protein is CAFSTGTNQLQHF. CDR3 bases: TGTGCCTTTTCGACAGGGACTAATCAGCTCCAGCATTTT. The variable domain in full, completed from reference TRBV30 and TRBJ1-5, reads SQTIHQWPATLVQPVGSPLSLECTVEGTSNPNLYWYRQAAGRGLQLLFYSVGIGQISSEVPQNLSASRPQDRQFILSSKKLLLSDSGFYLCAFSTGTNQLQHFGDGTRLSIL.

On this clonotype itself: One end of the junction fails to match germline, which may point to a read error. The chain carries TRBV13 and TRBJ2-1; 7 nucleotides agree with TRBD2. CDR3 size: 14 residues. CDR1 is PRHDT and CDR2 is FYEKMQ in the germline V gene (reference sequence). The CDR3 region is CASCIPTGWREQFF. The CDR3 bases are TGTGCCAGCTGCATACCGACTGGATGGCGGGAGCAGTTTTTC.

This clonotype was found a few times. Sequence at one end of the junction differs from germline and may be a read error. The V call is TRBV6-1, the J call TRBJ2-7; D is perhaps TRBD1 (6 bases). CDR3 length: 13 residues. Germline V lookup: CDR1 MNHNS, CDR2 SASEGT. The CDR3 coding sequence is TGTGCCAGCAGTGACTTCACAGGGTACGTGCAGTACTTC. Residues: CASSDFTGYVQYF.

With respect to this clonotype: A read error may be the cause here, since a much bigger clone is one base away. The chain links TRBV6-1 to TRBJ1-5, with 7 bases that match TRBD1. CDR1 and CDR2 (germline): MNHNS, SASEGT. The CDR3 has 14 residues. CDR3 coding DNA: TGTACCAGCAGCCCCTCACAGGGGAAGCAGCCCCAGCATTTT. This codes for CTSSPSQGKQPQHF.

Comments on this clonotype: This clone may be a read error of a much larger clone one base away. The chain is built from TRBV10-3 and TRBJ2-3, with D tentatively TRBD1 (6 bases). Germline V lookup: CDR1 ENHRY, CDR2 SYGVKD. The length of the CDR3 is 16 residues. The chain's CDR3 is CDISESGAPAPDTQYF. The CDR3 DNA is TGTGACATCAGTGAGTCAGGGGCACCGGCGCCCGATACGCAGTATTTT.

Comment on this clonotype: One end of the junction is discordant with germline, which a read error may explain. The chain combines TRBV6-1 with TRBJ2-2; D possibly corresponds to TRBD2 (6 bases). There are 13 residues in the CDR3. Germline V gene sequence: CDR1 MNHNS, CDR2 SASEGT. The CDR3, as DNA: TGTGCCATCAGTGAACGGGGGACCGGGGAGCTGTTTTTT. Protein sequence: CAISERGTGELFF.